The 8 T cell receptor beta chains presented below share a single source sample, sequenced in a study of shared clonotypes between healthy human individuals (dated by TCRdb to 2020 to 2021). The library was generated by the immunoSEQ multiplex PCR assay. TCRdb carries this immuneACCESS record with in-frame sequences only. Its versions omit some clonotypes, under half of them owing to an unresolved V gene in the studies checked, with the rest unexplained. In this sample the table shows around 580,000 clones, nearly 98% of which occur a single time. Together, the top ten hold 0.3% of the sample. CD8 naive samples were CD45RO-negative cells positively selected for CCR7, giving a CD45RA+CCR7+ population that excluded TemRA cells. Sequences were obtained from naive CD8+ T cells sorted from blood. The sample's cell subset or site label, in plain terms: CD45RA+CCR7+. Every receptor here comes from a man between 25 and 39 years old in good health.

The chain uses TRBV15 and TRBJ2-1; the match to TRBD2 covers 7 bases. V dropped 3 bases and J dropped 3; count of bases not matched to a gene: 8. The V gene's germline CDR1 is LNHNV and CDR2 YYDKDF (reference sequence). This CDR3 contains 16 residues. The CDR3 loop reads CATSSIRGDGYNEQFF. CDR3 in DNA: TGTGCCACCAGCAGCATCCGGGGGGACGGCTACAATGAGCAGTTCTTC.

The chain uses TRBV29-1 and TRBJ2-7; D perhaps matches TRBD2 (5 bases). V shed 6 bases and J shed 2 bases, with 11 bases lying between them. Germline V gene lookup returns CDR1 SQVTM and CDR2 ANQGSEA. The CDR3 runs to 12 residues. In DNA, the CDR3 is TGCAGCGTCAAGACCGGGACCTACGAGCAGTACTTC. This sequence encodes CSVKTGTYEQYF.

The V and J genes are TRBV9 and TRBJ2-3; D tentatively reads TRBD1 or TRBD2 (6 bases each). The CDR3 runs to 12 residues. Trimming left V 3 bases short and J 5 bases short, with 7 bases between. Per the germline V gene, CDR1 is SGDLS and CDR2 is YYNGEE. The CDR3 DNA follows: TGTGCCAGCAGCGAGGGGGGAGATACGCAGTATTTT. Translating it yields CASSEGGDTQYF.

This chain links TRBV9 with TRBJ2-5, with 8 bases fitting TRBD2. Germline V CDR1 and CDR2: SGDLS, YYNGEE. The CDR3 totals 14 residues. J lost 3 bases, V lost 4 bases, and 5 bases had no gene match. In DNA, the CDR3 is TGTGCCAGCAGCCGGGGACTAGTAGAAGAGACCCAGTACTTC. Protein sequence: CASSRGLVEETQYF. The whole variable domain, filled in from reference TRBV9 and TRBJ2-5, reads DSGVTQTPKHLITATGQRVTLRCSPRSGDLSVYWYQQSLDQGLQFLIQYYNGEERAKGNILERFSAQQFPDLHSELNLSSLELGDSALYFCASSRGLVEETQYFGPGTRLLVL.

As DNA, the CDR3 is TGTGCCAGCAGCTTAGACGGTGCGGGAGGTAGCCCCGGGGAGCTGTTTTTT. Its protein product is CASSLDGAGGSPGELFF. The gene calls are TRBV7-2 and TRBJ2-2, with 8 positions matching TRBD2. CDR1 SGHTA and CDR2 FQGNSA come from the germline V gene. V trimming: 1 base; J trimming: 6 bases; junction bases outside the gene matches: 10. The CDR3 has 17 residues.

The V and J genes are TRBV7-9 and TRBJ2-1; 7 positions match TRBD2. CDR3 length: 14 amino acids. CDR1 is SEHNR, CDR2 FQNEAQ, per germline (reference sequence). With V trimmed by 4 bases and J by 8 bases, 8 bases remained unmatched. The CDR3 here is CASSYRLAGDEQFF. DNA for the CDR3: TGTGCCAGCAGCTACCGACTAGCCGGAGATGAGCAGTTCTTC.

The CDR3 region has the DNA TGCGCCAGCAGCCAAGGACCGGCAACCTACGAGCAGTACTTC. Translating it yields CASSQGPATYEQYF. This sequence joins TRBV4-1 and TRBJ2-7; D is undetermined. This CDR3 comprises 14 residues. The V and J ends lost 1 base and 2 bases respectively, with 9 bases between them. Germline V CDR1 and CDR2: MGHRA, YSYEKL.

This clone was seen just once. The genes are TRBV27 and TRBJ1-5, with TRBD1 identical over 11 bases. With 0 bases clipped from V and 6 bases from J, the junction kept 4 bases outside the gene matches. The CDR3 spans 16 residues. Per the germline V gene, CDR1 is MNHEY and CDR2 is SMNVEV (reference sequence). The CDR3 bases are TGTGCCAGCAGTTTATCCGGGACAGGGGGTCTTCAGCCCCAGCATTTT. This sequence encodes CASSLSGTGGLQPQHF.